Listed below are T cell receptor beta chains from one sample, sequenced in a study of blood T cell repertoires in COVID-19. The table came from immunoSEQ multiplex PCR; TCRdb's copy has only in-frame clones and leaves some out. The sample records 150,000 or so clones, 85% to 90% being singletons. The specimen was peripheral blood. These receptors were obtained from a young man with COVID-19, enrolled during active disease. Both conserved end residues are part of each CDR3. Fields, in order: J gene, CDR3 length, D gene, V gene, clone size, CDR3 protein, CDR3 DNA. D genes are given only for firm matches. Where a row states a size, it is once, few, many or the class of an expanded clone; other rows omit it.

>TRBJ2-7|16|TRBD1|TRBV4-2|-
CASSHRPGQTSDEQYF
TGTGCCAGCAGCCATAGACCGGGACAGACCTCTGACGAGCAGTACTTC
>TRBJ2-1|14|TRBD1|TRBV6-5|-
CASKVPTGANEQFF
TGTGCCAGCAAAGTCCCGACAGGGGCCAATGAGCAGTTCTTC
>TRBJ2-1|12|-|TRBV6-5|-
CASSYPPFEQFF
TGTGCCAGCAGTTACCCCCCTTTTGAGCAGTTCTTC
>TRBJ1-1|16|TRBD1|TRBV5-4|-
CASSLGTGAERTEAFF
TGTGCCAGCAGCTTGGGGACAGGAGCTGAAAGGACTGAAGCTTTCTTT
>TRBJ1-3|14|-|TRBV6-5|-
CASSSAGRGNTIYF
TGTGCCAGCAGTTCTGCGGGCCGCGGAAACACCATATATTTT
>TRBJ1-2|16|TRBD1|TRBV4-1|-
CASSLPGTGRSYGYTF
TGCGCCAGCAGCCTACCCGGGACAGGAAGGTCCTATGGCTACACCTTC
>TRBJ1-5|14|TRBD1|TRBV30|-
CAWSRTGDDQPQHF
TGTGCCTGGAGTCGGACAGGGGATGACCAGCCCCAGCATTTT
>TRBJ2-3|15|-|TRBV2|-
CASSPLASSTDTQYF
TGTGCCAGCAGCCCTCTAGCGTCCAGCACAGATACGCAGTATTTT
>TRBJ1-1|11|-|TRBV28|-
CAWGRNTEAFF
TGTGCCTGGGGGCGGAACACTGAAGCTTTCTTT
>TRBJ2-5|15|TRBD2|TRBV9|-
CASSVGGRADETQYF
TGTGCCAGCAGCGTAGGCGGGAGGGCCGATGAGACCCAGTACTTC
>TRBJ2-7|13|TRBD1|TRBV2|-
CATRQGEVSEQYF
TGTGCCACCCGACAGGGAGAGGTCTCCGAGCAGTACTTC
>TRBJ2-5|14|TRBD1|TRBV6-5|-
CASTVGQGQETQYF
TGTGCCAGCACCGTGGGACAGGGCCAAGAGACCCAGTACTTC
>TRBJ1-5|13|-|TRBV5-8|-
CASSLVGGQPQHF
TGTGCCAGCAGCTTGGTTGGGGGCCAGCCCCAGCATTTT
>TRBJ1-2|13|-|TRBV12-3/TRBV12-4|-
CASSLQAHYGYTF
TGTGCCAGCAGTCTACAGGCCCACTATGGCTACACCTTC
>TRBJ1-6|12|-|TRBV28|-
CASSRTGVPLHF
TGTGCCAGCAGCCGAACGGGGGTACCCCTCCACTTT
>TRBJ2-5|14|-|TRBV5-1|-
CASREAPPQETQYF
TGCGCCAGCAGGGAGGCGCCGCCTCAAGAGACCCAGTACTTC
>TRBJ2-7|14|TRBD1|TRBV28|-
CASRPITQGLEQYF
TGTGCCAGCAGACCGATCACACAGGGGCTCGAGCAGTACTTC
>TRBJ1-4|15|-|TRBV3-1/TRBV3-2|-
CASSPSGRGDEKLFF
TGTGCCAGCAGCCCGTCAGGGAGGGGGGATGAAAAACTGTTTTTT
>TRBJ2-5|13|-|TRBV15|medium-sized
CATSVVAGETQYF
TGTGCCACCAGCGTGGTGGCGGGAGAGACCCAGTACTTC
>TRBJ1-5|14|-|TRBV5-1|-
CASSPDSYNQPQHF
TGCGCCAGCAGTCCCGACAGCTACAATCAGCCCCAGCATTTT
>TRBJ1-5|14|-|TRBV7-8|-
CASSLKQVTQPQHF
TGTGCCAGCAGCTTAAAACAGGTTACTCAGCCCCAGCATTTT
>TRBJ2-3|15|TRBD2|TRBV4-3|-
CASSQDSLAGDTQYF
TGCGCCAGCAGCCAAGATAGCCTAGCGGGAGATACGCAGTATTTT
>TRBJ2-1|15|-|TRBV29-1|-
CSVAGAGEPYNEQFF
TGCAGCGTTGCGGGGGCGGGAGAACCCTACAATGAGCAGTTCTTC
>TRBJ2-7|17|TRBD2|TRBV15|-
CATSIPRGRVGSYEQYF
TGTGCCACCAGCATTCCCCGAGGGAGGGTAGGCTCCTACGAGCAGTACTTC
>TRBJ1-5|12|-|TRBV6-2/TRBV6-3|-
CASSYLNQPQHF
TGTGCCAGCAGTTACCTTAATCAGCCCCAGCATTTT
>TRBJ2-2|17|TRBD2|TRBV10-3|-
CAISWRLAGGGTGELFF
TGTGCCATCAGCTGGAGACTAGCGGGAGGTGGGACCGGGGAGCTGTTTTTT
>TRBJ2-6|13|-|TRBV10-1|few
CASSEHGANVLTF
TGCGCCAGCAGTGAGCATGGGGCCAACGTCCTGACTTTC
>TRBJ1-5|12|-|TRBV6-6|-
CASDGGHQPQHF
TGTGCCAGCGACGGGGGGCATCAGCCCCAGCATTTT
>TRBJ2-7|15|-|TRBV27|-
CASSLSKAGREVQYF
TGTGCCAGCAGTTTATCGAAGGCGGGACGTGAGGTGCAGTACTTC
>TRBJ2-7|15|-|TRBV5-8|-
CASSWGRPGRGEQYF
TGTGCCAGCAGCTGGGGGCGACCGGGGAGAGGCGAGCAGTACTTC
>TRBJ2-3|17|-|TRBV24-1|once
CATSDSTLTTSTDTQYF
TGTGCCACCAGTGATTCGACATTAACAACTAGCACAGATACGCAGTATTTT
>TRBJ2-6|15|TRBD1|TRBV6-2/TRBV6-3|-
CASSFAGGGANVLTF
TGTGCCAGCAGTTTCGCAGGGGGAGGGGCCAACGTCCTGACTTTC
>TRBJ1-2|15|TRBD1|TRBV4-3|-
CASSHTGGAADGYTF
TGCGCCAGCAGCCATACAGGGGGCGCAGCTGATGGCTACACCTTC
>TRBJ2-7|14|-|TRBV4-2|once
CASSQDHISYEQYF
TGTGCCAGCAGCCAAGATCACATCAGCTACGAGCAGTACTTC
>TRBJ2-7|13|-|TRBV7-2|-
CASSLTRVHEQYF
TGTGCCAGCAGCCTGACTAGAGTTCACGAGCAGTACTTC
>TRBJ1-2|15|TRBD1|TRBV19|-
CASRWTGGSSYGYTF
TGTGCCAGTAGATGGACAGGGGGCTCCTCCTATGGCTACACCTTC
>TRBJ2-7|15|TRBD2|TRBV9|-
CASSVESSGPYEQYF
TGTGCCAGCAGCGTAGAGTCTAGCGGGCCCTACGAGCAGTACTTC
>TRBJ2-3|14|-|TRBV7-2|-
CASSARRASDTQYF
TGTGCCAGCAGCGCCCGGAGAGCTTCAGATACGCAGTATTTT
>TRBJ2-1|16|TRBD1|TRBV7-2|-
CASSLGGGQPGNEQFF
TGTGCCAGCAGCTTAGGTGGGGGACAGCCTGGGAATGAGCAGTTCTTC
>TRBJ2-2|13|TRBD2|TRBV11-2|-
CAAGLPNTGELFF
TGTGCCGCGGGACTACCGAACACCGGGGAGCTGTTTTTT
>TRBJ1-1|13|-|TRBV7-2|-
CASSLLGNTEAFF
TGTGCCAGCAGCTTATTGGGCAACACTGAAGCTTTCTTT
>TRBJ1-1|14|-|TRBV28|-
CASTLSQHIKRAFF
TGTGCCAGCACCCTTAGCCAGCATATCAAACGGGCTTTCTTT
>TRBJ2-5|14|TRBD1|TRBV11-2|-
CASSLGQGEETQYF
TGTGCCAGCAGCTTGGGACAGGGGGAAGAGACCCAGTACTTC
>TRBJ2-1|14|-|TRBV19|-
CASTPSNSYNEQFF
TGTGCCAGTACCCCCTCTAACTCCTACAATGAGCAGTTCTTC
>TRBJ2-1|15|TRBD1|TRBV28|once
CASSNTGGASNEQFF
TGTGCCAGCAGCAATACAGGGGGCGCGTCCAATGAGCAGTTCTTC
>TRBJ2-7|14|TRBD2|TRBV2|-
CASTREDGSYEQYF
TGTGCCAGCACCCGGGAGGACGGATCCTACGAGCAGTACTTC
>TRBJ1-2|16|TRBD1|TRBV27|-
CASSLGQGRLNYGYTF
TGTGCCAGCAGTTTAGGACAGGGCCGGCTTAACTATGGCTACACCTTC
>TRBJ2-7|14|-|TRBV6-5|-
CASSYSSYSYEQYF
TGTGCCAGCAGTTACTCCTCGTACTCCTACGAGCAGTACTTC
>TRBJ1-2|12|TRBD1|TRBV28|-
CASSLTGAGYTF
TGTGCCAGCAGTTTGACAGGGGCCGGCTACACCTTC
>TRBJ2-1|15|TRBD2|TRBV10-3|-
CAIRSGRASYNEQFF
TGTGCCATCAGGAGCGGGAGGGCGTCCTACAATGAGCAGTTCTTC
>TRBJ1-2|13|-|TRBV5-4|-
CASSLGWSYGYTF
TGTGCCAGCAGCTTGGGATGGAGCTATGGCTACACCTTC
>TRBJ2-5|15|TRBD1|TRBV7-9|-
CASNSGQGKQETQYF
TGTGCCAGCAACTCGGGACAGGGGAAACAAGAGACCCAGTACTTC
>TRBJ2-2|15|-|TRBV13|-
CASRSYTANTGELFF
TGTGCCAGCAGATCATACACCGCGAACACCGGGGAGCTGTTTTTT
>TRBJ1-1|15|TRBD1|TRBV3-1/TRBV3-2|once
CASSPRGRVNTEAFF
TGTGCCAGCAGCCCCAGGGGGCGTGTGAACACTGAAGCTTTCTTT
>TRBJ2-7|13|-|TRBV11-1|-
CASRSSDRLEQYF
TGTGCCAGCAGATCCTCCGACAGACTCGAGCAGTACTTC
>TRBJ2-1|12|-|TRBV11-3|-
CASSQTPNIRFF
TGTGCCAGCAGCCAAACCCCAAACATCAGATTCTTC